The 15 T cell receptor beta chains in this list originate from one sample, sequenced in a study of T cell repertoires in cytomegalovirus infection. Their recognized antigens are unknown. One entry per CDR3 protein, called by TCRdb with MiXCR from the reads. The table includes roughly 180,000 distinct CDR3 sequences, about 20% detected once. The material was CD8+ T cells from cultured PBMCs, obtained from culture after CMV antigen stimulation. Every receptor here comes from a human donor in good health (CMV status not recorded). Some clones in this sample may be carry-over from other donors' samples.

This clonotype has a handful of counts. The junction shows a germline mismatch at one end, possibly a read error. The chain combines TRBV11-2 with TRBJ2-7; D is unresolved. Per the germline V gene, CDR1 is SGHAT and CDR2 is FQNNGV. The CDR3 has 14 amino acids. In nucleotides, the CDR3 is TGTGCCAGCAGCGTAGAGTGGGTAGCCTACGAGCAGTACTTC. The encoded protein is CASSVEWVAYEQYF.

This clonotype was recorded a few times. This chain uses TRBV12-3 or TRBV12-4 with TRBJ1-2; the D is unclear. The V and J ends lost 5 bases and 0 bases respectively, with 7 bases between them. The CDR3 runs to 13 residues. CDR3 residues: CASSLHSNYGYTF. The CDR3 DNA is TGTGCCAGCAGTCTACACTCTAACTATGGCTACACCTTC.

For this clonotype: The junction departs from germline at one end; a sequencing error may be responsible. This sequence joins TRBV12-3 or TRBV12-4 and TRBJ1-1, with TRBD1 matching over 9 bases. The CDR3 length is 15 residues. The CDR3 coding sequence is TGTGTCAGCAGGATAACAGGGGGCCGAAACACTGAAGCTTTCTTT. This sequence encodes CVSRITGGRNTEAFF.

The chain combines TRBV11-3 with TRBJ2-1; TRBD1 aligns across 10 bases. V dropped 5 bases and J dropped 7; count of bases not matched to a gene: 11. Germline CDR1 is SGHNT and CDR2 is YENEEA. CDR3 length equals 16 residues. The CDR3 DNA reads as TGTGCCAGCAGCCGTTACGGGACAGGGGATATGAATGAGCAGTTCTTC. As protein: CASSRYGTGDMNEQFF.

The genes are TRBV7-6 and TRBJ2-3; the match to TRBD2 covers 9 bases. Unmatched junction bases numbered 3, after V lost 8 bases and J lost 0 bases. This CDR3 has 14 residues. The germline CDR1 and CDR2 sequences are SGHVS and FNYEAQ. The CDR3 bases are TGTGCCAGCGGTCTAGCGGGGAGCACAGATACGCAGTATTTT. This translates into CASGLAGSTDTQYF.

This clonotype appeared a few times. This chain uses TRBV9 with TRBJ1-2; 8 positions agree with TRBD1. Trimming removed 0 bases from V and 8 bases from J; junction bases left unmatched: 6. CDR3 length equals 14 residues. The germline gives CDR1 SGDLS, CDR2 YYNGEE. In nucleotides, the CDR3 is TGTGCCAGCAGCGTAGGGACAGGGAAGGCAGGCTACACCTTC. Amino acid sequence: CASSVGTGKAGYTF.

This clonotype occurred a few times. V gene TRBV7-2 combines with J gene TRBJ1-6; D is undetermined. The V gene lost 5 bases and the J gene lost 4 bases, with 15 bases spanning the gap. The V gene's germline CDR1 is SGHTA and CDR2 FQGNSA. CDR3 length: 16 residues. The CDR3 DNA sequence: TGTGCCAGCAGCCCAGGAGCGGCAGCTTATAATTCACCCCTCCACTTT. This encodes CASSPGAAAYNSPLHF.

The DNA for the CDR3 is TGTGCCAGCAGTTCCACTCCGGCAGGGGCGATAAACTATGGCTACACCTTC. Translated: CASSSTPAGAINYGYTF. The chain combines TRBV6-2 or TRBV6-3 with TRBJ1-2; the D gene is possibly TRBD1 (6 bases). The CDR3 covers 17 residues. Trimming removed 4 bases at V and 2 bases at J, with 20 bases between. CDR1 is MNHEY and CDR2 is SVGEGT in the germline V gene.

This clonotype was seen only a few times. This sequence joins TRBV7-8 and TRBJ1-5, with 9 bases identical to TRBD1. After removal of 5 bases from V and 5 bases from J, the junction contained 10 bases not matched to a gene. The germline CDR1 and CDR2 sequences are SGHVS and FQNEAQ. This CDR3 spans 16 amino acids. CDR3: CASSPRGTGKDQPQHF. CDR3 in DNA: TGTGCCAGCAGCCCACGTGGGACAGGGAAAGATCAGCCCCAGCATTTT.

CDR3 region: CASSYSTWGDEQYF. For the CDR3, the DNA is TGTGCCAGCAGTTACTCGACGTGGGGGGACGAGCAGTACTTC. This rearrangement joins TRBV6-2 or TRBV6-3 to TRBJ2-7, with D perhaps matching TRBD2 (6 bases). CDR3 length: 14 amino acids. V lost 0 bases and J 5 bases, leaving 11 bases between the germline ends. Germline V CDR1 and CDR2: MNHEY, SVGEGT.

This clonotype came up a few times. This sequence joins TRBV12-3 or TRBV12-4 and TRBJ1-3; D is uncertain. The V end was cut by 6 bases, the J end by 2 bases, with 11 bases between. The CDR3 spans 14 residues. The chain's CDR3 is CASSMTTPGNTIYF. Here the CDR3 DNA reads TGTGCCAGCAGCATGACTACACCTGGAAACACCATATATTTT.

The gene calls are TRBV28 and TRBJ1-1; maybe TRBD1 (5 bases). The germline V gene has CDR1 MDHEN and CDR2 SYDVKM. V lost 4 bases and J lost 5, with 17 bases in between. CDR3 length: 15 residues. The CDR3: CASSSLTEAGTEAFF. The CDR3 region has the DNA TGTGCCAGCAGTTCCCTGACAGAGGCAGGGACTGAAGCTTTCTTT.

The chain links TRBV5-6 to TRBJ1-1; no firm D call. The CDR3 length is 14 residues. The V end was cut by 7 bases, the J end by 7 bases, with 20 bases between. The V gene's germline CDR1 is SGHDT and CDR2 YYEEEE. CDR3 sequence: CASQLDSADREAFF. For the CDR3, the DNA is TGTGCCAGCCAGCTTGATAGTGCCGACCGTGAAGCTTTCTTT.

The chain is built from TRBV25-1 and TRBJ1-2; D not certain. The CDR3 length is 11 residues. V was shortened by 9 bases and J by 3 bases, with 8 bases between the two germline ends. The germline V gene encodes CDR1 MGHDK and CDR2 SYGVNS. CDR3 DNA sequence: TGTGCCAGTCGGATAGACTATGGCTACACCTTC. The encoded protein is CASRIDYGYTF.

The J gene is TRBJ1-2, the V gene TRBV2, with D possibly matching TRBD1 (6 bases). V lost 10 bases, J lost 2 bases, and 14 bases lay in between. This CDR3 spans 13 amino acids. From germline, CDR1 is SNHLY and CDR2 FYNNEI. DNA of the CDR3: TGTGCCACTGGACAGCCCGCAAACTATGGCTACACCTTC. This codes for CATGQPANYGYTF.